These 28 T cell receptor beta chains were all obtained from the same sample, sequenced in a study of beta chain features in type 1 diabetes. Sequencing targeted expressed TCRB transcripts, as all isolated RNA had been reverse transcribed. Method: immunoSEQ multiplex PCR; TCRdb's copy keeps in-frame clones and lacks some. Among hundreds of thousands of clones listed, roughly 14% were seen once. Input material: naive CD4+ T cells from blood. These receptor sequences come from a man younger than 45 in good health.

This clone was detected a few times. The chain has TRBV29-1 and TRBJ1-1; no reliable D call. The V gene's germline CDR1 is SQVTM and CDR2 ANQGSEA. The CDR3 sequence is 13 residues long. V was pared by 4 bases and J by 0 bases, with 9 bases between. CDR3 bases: TGCAGCGTTGGCACAGTCTTGAACACTGAAGCTTTCTTT. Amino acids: CSVGTVLNTEAFF. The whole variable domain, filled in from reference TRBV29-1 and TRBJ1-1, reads SAVISQKPSRDICQRGTSLTIQCQVDSQVTMMFWYRQQPGQSLTLIATANQGSEATYESGFVIDKFPISRPNLTFSTLTVSNMSPEDSSIYLCSVGTVLNTEAFFGQGTRLTVV.

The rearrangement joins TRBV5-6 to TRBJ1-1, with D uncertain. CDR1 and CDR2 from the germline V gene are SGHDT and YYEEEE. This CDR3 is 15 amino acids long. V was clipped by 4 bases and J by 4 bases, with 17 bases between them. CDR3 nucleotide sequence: TGTGCCAGCAGCCCCGGATCAATATCGAGCACTGAAGCTTTCTTT. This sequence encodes CASSPGSISSTEAFF.

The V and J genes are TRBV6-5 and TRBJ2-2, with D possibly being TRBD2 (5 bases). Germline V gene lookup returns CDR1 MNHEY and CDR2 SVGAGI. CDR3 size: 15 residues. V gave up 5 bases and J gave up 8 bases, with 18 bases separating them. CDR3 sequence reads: CASSRHLEVTGELFF. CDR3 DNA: TGTGCCAGCAGTAGACACCTGGAGGTCACGGGGGAGCTGTTTTTT.

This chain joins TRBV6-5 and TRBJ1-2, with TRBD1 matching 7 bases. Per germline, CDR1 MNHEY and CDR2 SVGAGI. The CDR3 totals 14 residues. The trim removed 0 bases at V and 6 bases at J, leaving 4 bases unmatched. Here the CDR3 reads CASSYSTGANGYTF. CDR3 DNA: TGTGCCAGCAGTTACTCAACAGGGGCCAATGGCTACACCTTC.

The CDR3 region has the DNA TGCAGCGTTGGATGGACTGGAACCGGGGAGCTGTTTTTT. Protein product: CSVGWTGTGELFF. The V gene is TRBV29-1, the J gene TRBJ2-2; tentative D call: TRBD2 (5 bases). The CDR3 extends over 13 amino acids. The V end was cut by 4 bases, the J end by 5 bases, with 11 bases between. The germline gives CDR1 SQVTM, CDR2 ANQGSEA.

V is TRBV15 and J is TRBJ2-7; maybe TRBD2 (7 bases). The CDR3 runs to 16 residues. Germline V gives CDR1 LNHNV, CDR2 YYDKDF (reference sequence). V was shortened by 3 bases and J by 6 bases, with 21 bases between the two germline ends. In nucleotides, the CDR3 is TGTGCCACCAGCAGCTTGGGGGGGACATCCCTACGCGAGCAGTACTTC. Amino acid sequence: CATSSLGGTSLREQYF.

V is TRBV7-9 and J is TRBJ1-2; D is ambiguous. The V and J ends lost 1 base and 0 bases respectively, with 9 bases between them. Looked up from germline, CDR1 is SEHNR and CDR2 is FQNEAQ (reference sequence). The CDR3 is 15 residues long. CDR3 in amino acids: CASSLVGRPNYGYTF. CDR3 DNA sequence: TGTGCCAGCAGCTTAGTGGGCAGGCCTAACTATGGCTACACCTTC.

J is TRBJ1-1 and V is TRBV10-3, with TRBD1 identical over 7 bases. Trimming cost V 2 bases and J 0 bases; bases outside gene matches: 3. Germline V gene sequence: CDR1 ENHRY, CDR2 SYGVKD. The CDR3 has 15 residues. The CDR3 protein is CAISEPTGLNTEAFF. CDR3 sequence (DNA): TGTGCCATCAGTGAGCCGACAGGGCTGAACACTGAAGCTTTCTTT.

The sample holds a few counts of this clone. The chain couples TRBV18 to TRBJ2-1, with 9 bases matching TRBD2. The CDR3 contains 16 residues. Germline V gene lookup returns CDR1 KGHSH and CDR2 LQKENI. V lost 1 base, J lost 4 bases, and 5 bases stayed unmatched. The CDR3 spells CASSPLLAGSYNEQFF. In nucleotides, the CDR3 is TGTGCCAGCTCACCACTTCTAGCGGGATCTTACAATGAGCAGTTCTTC.

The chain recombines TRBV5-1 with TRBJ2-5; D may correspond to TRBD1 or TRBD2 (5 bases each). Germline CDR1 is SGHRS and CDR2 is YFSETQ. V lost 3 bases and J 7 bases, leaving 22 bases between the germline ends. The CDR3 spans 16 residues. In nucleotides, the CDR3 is TGCGCCAGCAGCTGGACACCCGGGACCTCCAGCGGGACCCAGTACTTC. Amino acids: CASSWTPGTSSGTQYF.

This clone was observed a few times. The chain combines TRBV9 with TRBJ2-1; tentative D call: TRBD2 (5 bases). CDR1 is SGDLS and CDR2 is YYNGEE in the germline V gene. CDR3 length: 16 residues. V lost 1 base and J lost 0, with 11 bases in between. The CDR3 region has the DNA TGTGCCAGCAGCGTATTAGGGAGCCTCTCCTACAATGAGCAGTTCTTC. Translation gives CASSVLGSLSYNEQFF.

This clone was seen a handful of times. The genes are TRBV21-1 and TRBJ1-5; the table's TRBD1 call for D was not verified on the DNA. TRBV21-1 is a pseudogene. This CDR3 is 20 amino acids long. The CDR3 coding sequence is TGTGCCAGCAGCAACGGAGCCCTAAACCGGGACAGCGAAAGCAATCAGCCCCAGCATTTT. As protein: CASSNGALNRDSESNQPQHF.

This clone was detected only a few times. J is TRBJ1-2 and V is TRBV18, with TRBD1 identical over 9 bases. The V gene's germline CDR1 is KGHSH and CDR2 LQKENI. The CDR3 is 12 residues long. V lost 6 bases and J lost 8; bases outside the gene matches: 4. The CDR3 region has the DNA TGTGCCAGCTCGCGGGACAGGGAAGGCTACACCTTC. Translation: CASSRDREGYTF.

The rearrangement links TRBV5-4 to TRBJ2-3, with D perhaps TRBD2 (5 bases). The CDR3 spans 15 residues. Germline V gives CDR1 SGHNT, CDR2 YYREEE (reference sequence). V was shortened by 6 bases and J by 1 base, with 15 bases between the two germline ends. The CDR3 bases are TGTGCCAGCACCGACGGAATAGCGCGCACAGATACGCAGTATTTT. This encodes CASTDGIARTDTQYF.

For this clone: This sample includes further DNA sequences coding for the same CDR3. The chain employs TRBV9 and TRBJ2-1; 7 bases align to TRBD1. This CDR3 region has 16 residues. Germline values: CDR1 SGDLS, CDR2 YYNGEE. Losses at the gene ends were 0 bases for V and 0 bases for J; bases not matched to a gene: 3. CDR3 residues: CASSVATGSSYNEQFF. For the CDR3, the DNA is TGTGCCAGCAGCGTAGCGACAGGGAGCTCCTACAATGAGCAGTTCTTC. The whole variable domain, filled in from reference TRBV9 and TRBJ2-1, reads DSGVTQTPKHLITATGQRVTLRCSPRSGDLSVYWYQQSLDQGLQFLIQYYNGEERAKGNILERFSAQQFPDLHSELNLSSLELGDSALYFCASSVATGSSYNEQFFGPGTRLTVL.

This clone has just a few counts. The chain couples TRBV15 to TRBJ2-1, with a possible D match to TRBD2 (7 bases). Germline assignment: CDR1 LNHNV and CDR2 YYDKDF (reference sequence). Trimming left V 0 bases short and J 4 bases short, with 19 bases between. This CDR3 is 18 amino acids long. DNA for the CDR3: TGTGCCACCAGCAGAGAACCGGTTGGGGCGGGGGCTTACAATGAGCAGTTCTTC. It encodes CATSREPVGAGAYNEQFF.

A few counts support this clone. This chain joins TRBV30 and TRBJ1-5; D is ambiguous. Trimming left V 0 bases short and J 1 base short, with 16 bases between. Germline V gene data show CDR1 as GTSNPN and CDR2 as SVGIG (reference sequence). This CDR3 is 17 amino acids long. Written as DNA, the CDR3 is TGTGCCTGGAGTGTACGTGATGGCGGGCGCAGCAATCAGCCCCAGCATTTT. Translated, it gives CAWSVRDGGRSNQPQHF.

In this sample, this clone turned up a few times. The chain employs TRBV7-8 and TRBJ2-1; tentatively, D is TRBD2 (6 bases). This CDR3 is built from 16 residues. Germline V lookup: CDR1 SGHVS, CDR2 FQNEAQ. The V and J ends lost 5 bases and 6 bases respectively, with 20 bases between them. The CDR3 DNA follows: TGTGCCAGCAGCCAATCCGGGACTCCCAGGAGCAATGAGCAGTTCTTC. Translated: CASSQSGTPRSNEQFF.

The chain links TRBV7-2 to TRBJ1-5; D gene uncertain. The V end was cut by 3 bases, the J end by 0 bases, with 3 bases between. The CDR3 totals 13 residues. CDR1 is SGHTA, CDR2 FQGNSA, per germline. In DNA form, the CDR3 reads TGTGCCAGCAGCTTCCCTAGCAATCAGCCCCAGCATTTT. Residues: CASSFPSNQPQHF. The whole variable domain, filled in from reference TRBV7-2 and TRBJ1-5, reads GAGVSQSPSNKVTEKGKDVELRCDPISGHTALYWYRQSLGQGLEFLIYFQGNSAPDKSGLPSDRFSAERTGGSVSTLTIQRTQQEDSAVYLCASSFPSNQPQHFGDGTRLSIL.

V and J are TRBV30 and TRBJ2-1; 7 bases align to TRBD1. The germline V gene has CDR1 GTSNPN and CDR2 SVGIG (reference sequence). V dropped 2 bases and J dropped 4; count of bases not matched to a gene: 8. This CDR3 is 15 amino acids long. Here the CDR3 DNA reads TGTGCCTGGAGTTACCGGGACAGACCTTACAATGAGCAGTTCTTC. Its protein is CAWSYRDRPYNEQFF.

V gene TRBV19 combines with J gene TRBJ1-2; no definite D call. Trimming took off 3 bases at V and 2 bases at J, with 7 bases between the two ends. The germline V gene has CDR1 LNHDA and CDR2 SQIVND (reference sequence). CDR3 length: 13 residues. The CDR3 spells CASSIGSNYGYTF. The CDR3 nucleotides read TGTGCCAGTAGTATCGGCAGCAACTATGGCTACACCTTC.

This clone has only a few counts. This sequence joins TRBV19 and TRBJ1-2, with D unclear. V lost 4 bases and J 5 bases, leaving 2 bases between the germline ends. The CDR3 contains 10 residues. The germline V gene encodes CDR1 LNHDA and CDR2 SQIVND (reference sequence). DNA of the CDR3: TGTGCCAGTAGTAATTATGGCTACACCTTC. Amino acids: CASSNYGYTF.

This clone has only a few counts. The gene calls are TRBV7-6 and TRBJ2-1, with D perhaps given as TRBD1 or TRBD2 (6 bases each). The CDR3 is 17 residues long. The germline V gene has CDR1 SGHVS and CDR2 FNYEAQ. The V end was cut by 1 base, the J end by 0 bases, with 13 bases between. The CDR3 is CASSLGKGGISYNEQFF. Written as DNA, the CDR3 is TGTGCCAGCAGCTTAGGGAAGGGGGGAATCTCCTACAATGAGCAGTTCTTC.

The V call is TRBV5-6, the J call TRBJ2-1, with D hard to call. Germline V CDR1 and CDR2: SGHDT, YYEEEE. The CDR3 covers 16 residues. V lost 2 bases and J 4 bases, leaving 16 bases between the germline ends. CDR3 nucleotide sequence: TGTGCCAGCAGCTTATTTGTGGGGTCCGGTTACAATGAGCAGTTCTTC. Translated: CASSLFVGSGYNEQFF.

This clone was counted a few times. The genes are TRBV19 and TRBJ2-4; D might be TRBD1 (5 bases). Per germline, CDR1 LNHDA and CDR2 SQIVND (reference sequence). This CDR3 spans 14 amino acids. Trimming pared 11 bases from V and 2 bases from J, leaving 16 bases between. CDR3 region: CAGHRGRTKNIQYF. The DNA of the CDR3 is TGTGCCGGCCATAGGGGCCGAACCAAAAACATTCAGTACTTC.

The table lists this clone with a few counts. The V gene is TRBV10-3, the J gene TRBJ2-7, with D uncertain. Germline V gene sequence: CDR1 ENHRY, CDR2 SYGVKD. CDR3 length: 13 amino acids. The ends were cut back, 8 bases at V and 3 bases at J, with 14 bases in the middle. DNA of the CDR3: TGTGCCATCGCCGGACCGTCGAGCTACGAGCAGTACTTC. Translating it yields CAIAGPSSYEQYF.

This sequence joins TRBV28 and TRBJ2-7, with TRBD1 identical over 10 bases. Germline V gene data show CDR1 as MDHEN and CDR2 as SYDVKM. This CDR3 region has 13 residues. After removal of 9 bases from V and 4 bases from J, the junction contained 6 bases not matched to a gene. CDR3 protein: CASKRTGGYEQYF. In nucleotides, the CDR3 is TGTGCCAGTAAAAGGACAGGGGGTTACGAGCAGTACTTC.

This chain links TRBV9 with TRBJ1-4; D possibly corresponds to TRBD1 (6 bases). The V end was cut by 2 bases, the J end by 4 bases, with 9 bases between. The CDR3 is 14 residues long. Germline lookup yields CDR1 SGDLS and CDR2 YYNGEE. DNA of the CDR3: TGTGCCAGCAGCGTGGGACACGTTAATGAAAAACTGTTTTTT. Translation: CASSVGHVNEKLFF.